This T cell receptor beta chain derives from a study of cytomegalovirus exposure and HLA in healthy donors. As to this clone: Its antigen is unidentified.

The primer mix had 60 Vbeta and 13 Jbeta primers. Authors' processing steps: Later reanalysis found roughly 80 million unique TCR beta chains, about 10 million of them shared. Here immunoSEQ multiplex PCR was the method, and the copy in TCRdb shows in-frame clones only, minus some. Clone size and the V and J calls come from that table; the DNA yielded D and trimming. Of approximately 150,000 clones listed, approximately 80% are singletons. Germline trimming cut 1 base from V and 4 bases from J; bases unmatched to any gene: 5. Germline lookup yields CDR1 MGHRA and CDR2 YSYEKL. The CDR3 sequence is 16 residues long. The study's findings and limits: Highly shared variants forming one cluster were likely a sequencing artifact.

V gene TRBV4-1 combines with J gene TRBJ2-1; 9 nucleotides align to TRBD2. The specimen was PBMCs. This clonotype was sampled from a man younger than 30 in good health and CMV-seropositive. DNA of the CDR3: TGCGCCAGCAGCCAAGGCCTAGCGGGGTTATACAATGAGCAGTTCTTC. Translating it yields CASSQGLAGLYNEQFF.